A single sample gave rise to the 19 T cell receptor beta chains below, sequenced in a study of blood T cell repertoires in COVID-19. Profiling relied on immunoSEQ multiplex PCR, and the TCRdb table lists in-frame clones only, not all of them. The profile shows approximately 240,000 clones, roughly 87% of them singletons. Material: peripheral blood. The source is a woman under 30 who had recovered from COVID-19.

J is TRBJ2-7 and V is TRBV7-2, with 7 bases fitting TRBD2. Germline V gene data show CDR1 as SGHTA and CDR2 as FQGNSA. The CDR3 is 13 amino acids. With V trimmed by 4 bases and J by 5 bases, 5 bases remained unmatched. The chain's CDR3 is CASSSTSLNEQYF. The CDR3 nucleotides are TGTGCCAGCAGCTCGACTAGCCTTAACGAGCAGTACTTC.

In this sample, this clone turned up a few times. The chain's CDR3 is CAWSVPWARNEQFF. In nucleotides, the CDR3 is TGTGCCTGGAGTGTACCGTGGGCGAGAAATGAGCAGTTCTTC. The chain employs TRBV30 and TRBJ2-1; D is unresolved. This CDR3 has 14 residues. CDR1 GTSNPN and CDR2 SVGIG come from the germline V gene (reference sequence). The V and J ends lost 0 bases and 7 bases respectively, with 13 bases between them.

The chain links TRBV30 to TRBJ2-1; 11 bases align to TRBD2. Trimming at V came to 3 bases and at J to 8 bases, leaving 9 bases not matched to a gene. The CDR3 spans 15 residues. Germline V gene sequence: CDR1 GTSNPN, CDR2 SVGIG (reference sequence). The CDR3 sequence: CAWRVTSGRADEQFF. The CDR3 DNA sequence: TGTGCCTGGAGAGTTACTAGCGGGAGAGCGGATGAGCAGTTCTTC.

As concerns this clone: Other DNA sequences from this sample encode an identical CDR3 as well. CDR3 coding DNA: TGTGCCAGCAGCCAAGGACTAGCGGGGATCCAAGAGACCCAGTACTTC. Translated, it gives CASSQGLAGIQETQYF. The chain employs TRBV3-1 (or the pseudogene TRBV3-2) and TRBJ2-5; 11 nucleotides agree with TRBD2. This CDR3 is 16 amino acids long. The trim removed 1 base at V and 1 base at J, leaving 2 bases unmatched. CDR1 and CDR2 from the germline V gene are LGHDT and YNNKEL (reference sequence).

This clone was picked up a small number of times. J is TRBJ2-1 and V is TRBV19; no definite D call. The CDR3 loop spans 12 amino acids. The V end was cut by 2 bases, the J end by 8 bases, with 7 bases between. Germline V lookup: CDR1 LNHDA, CDR2 SQIVND (reference sequence). CDR3 nucleotides: TGTGCCAGTAGTATAAAGAGCTATGAGCAGTTCTTC. As protein: CASSIKSYEQFF.

In DNA, the CDR3 is TGTGCCAGCAGTTTAAGAACGGAAGAGACCCAGTACTTC. It yields the protein CASSLRTEETQYF. The chain joins TRBV28 to TRBJ2-5; no clear D gene. With 2 bases removed from V and 3 bases from J, the gap between germline ends came to 7 bases. CDR1 and CDR2 from the germline V gene are MDHEN and SYDVKM. There are 13 residues in the CDR3.

The chain combines TRBV19 with TRBJ2-7, with 10 positions matching TRBD1. CDR1 is LNHDA and CDR2 is SQIVND in the germline V gene (reference sequence). V lost 5 bases and J lost 3; bases outside the gene matches: 7. The CDR3 spans 15 residues. CDR3 bases: TGTGCCAGTAGTCGGATGGACAGGGGGTTCTACGAGCAGTACTTC. Translating gives CASSRMDRGFYEQYF.

The chain links TRBV7-9 to TRBJ2-7; D not resolved. In germline, CDR1 is SEHNR, CDR2 FQNEAQ (reference sequence). V was cut by 5 bases and J by 0 bases, with 5 bases left in between. The CDR3 spans 12 residues. CDR3 in amino acids: CASSVSSYEQYF. The CDR3 nucleotides read TGTGCCAGCAGCGTGAGCTCCTACGAGCAGTACTTC.

The chain has TRBV4-3 and TRBJ2-3; possible D gene TRBD2, 5 bases. Germline V lookup: CDR1 LGHNA, CDR2 YSLEER. Deletions cut 0 bases from V and 3 bases from J, with 19 bases between. This CDR3 has 18 amino acids. For the CDR3, the DNA is TGCGCCAGCAGCCAAGAGGCCCCAACCCGTAGCGCAACAGATACGCAGTATTTT. It codes for CASSQEAPTRSATDTQYF.

The V and J genes are TRBV9 and TRBJ1-1; TRBD1 matches 8 bases. Unmatched junction bases numbered 1, after V lost 2 bases and J lost 4 bases. The CDR3 is 13 residues long. CDR1 SGDLS and CDR2 YYNGEE come from the germline V gene. CDR3 in DNA: TGTGCCAGCAGCGTGACAGGGGCCACTGAAGCTTTCTTT. Residues: CASSVTGATEAFF.

This chain joins TRBV4-2 and TRBJ2-3; 8 nucleotides match TRBD2. Looked up from germline, CDR1 is LGHNA and CDR2 is YNFKEQ. The CDR3 runs to 14 residues. The junction had 1 base not matched to a gene; V was cut back by 1 base and J by 4 bases. DNA of the CDR3: TGTGCCAGCAGCCAAGCGGGGGGGGCAGATACGCAGTATTTT. It encodes CASSQAGGADTQYF.

The CDR3 coding sequence is TGTGCCAGTAGTATTTGGCGGGAATACAATGAGCAGTTCTTC. This translates into CASSIWREYNEQFF. This chain joins TRBV19 and TRBJ2-1; D may be TRBD2 (6 bases). Germline loops: CDR1 LNHDA, CDR2 SQIVND (reference sequence). The CDR3 sequence is 14 residues long. Trimming cost V 3 bases and J 4 bases, with 10 bases left between them.

This sequence joins TRBV9 and TRBJ2-1, with 8 bases fitting TRBD2. The CDR3 totals 15 residues. The germline gives CDR1 SGDLS, CDR2 YYNGEE. Unmatched junction bases numbered 11, after V lost 6 bases and J lost 6 bases. In nucleotides, the CDR3 is TGTGCCAGCACCAGTAAGCGGGAGTATGGCAATGAGCAGTTCTTC. It specifies CASTSKREYGNEQFF.

The J gene is TRBJ2-5, the V gene TRBV15, with D uncertain. Per germline, CDR1 LNHNV and CDR2 YYDKDF (reference sequence). The CDR3 runs to 14 residues. V lost 1 base to trimming and J lost 3 bases, with 9 bases between them. CDR3 amino acids: CATSRVRNEETQYF. CDR3 nucleotide sequence: TGTGCCACCAGCAGAGTCAGGAATGAAGAGACCCAGTACTTC.

This clone was recorded once. The rearrangement joins TRBV5-1 to TRBJ2-3; 12 bases are shared with TRBD2. This CDR3 comprises 16 residues. V shed 2 bases and J 3 bases; nucleotides not matched to a gene: 4. The germline V gene has CDR1 SGHRS and CDR2 YFSETQ. The CDR3 sequence is CASSFLTSGSTDTQYF. DNA of the CDR3: TGCGCCAGCAGCTTCCTGACTAGCGGGAGTACAGATACGCAGTATTTT.

The genes are TRBV7-3 and TRBJ2-1; a possible D gene is TRBD1 (7 bases). The germline CDR1 and CDR2 sequences are SGHTA and FQGTGA. This CDR3 region has 15 residues. Trimming shortened V by 2 bases and J by 3 bases, and 11 bases separated the two germline ends. The CDR3 bases are TGTGCCAGCAGCTTATTGCAGGGGGGCTACAATGAGCAGTTCTTC. It encodes CASSLLQGGYNEQFF. The full variable domain, with the rest looked up from reference TRBV7-3 and TRBJ2-1, is GAGVSQTPSNKVTEKGKYVELRCDPISGHTALYWYRQSLGQGPEFLIYFQGTGAADDSGLPNDRFFAVRPEGSVSTLKIQRTERGDSAVYLCASSLLQGGYNEQFFGPGTRLTVL.

The CDR3 bases are TGTGCCAGCAGCCACGCCGCGAATCAGCCCCAGCATTTT. Protein product: CASSHAANQPQHF. This chain uses TRBV6-5 with TRBJ1-5, with unresolved D. Germline CDR1 and CDR2: MNHEY and SVGAGI. CDR3 size: 13 residues. The V end was cut by 6 bases, the J end by 4 bases, with 10 bases between.

The chain carries TRBV5-6 and TRBJ2-2, with a weak D call TRBD2 (7 bases). The CDR3 covers 17 residues. V was cut by 0 bases and J by 4 bases, with 16 bases left in between. Germline CDR1 is SGHDT and CDR2 is YYEEEE. CDR3 bases: TGTGCCAGCAGCTTGGTGTTCGGGGGGCGCGGCACCGGGGAGCTGTTTTTT. It codes for CASSLVFGGRGTGELFF.

As for this clone: Different DNA sequences within this sample yield the same CDR3. This rearrangement joins TRBV30 to TRBJ2-1, with D tentatively TRBD2 (5 bases). Trimming shortened V by 1 base and J by 4 bases, and 11 bases separated the two germline ends. The germline gives CDR1 GTSNPN, CDR2 SVGIG (reference sequence). The CDR3 runs to 14 residues. The CDR3 is CAWSGLAAYNEQFF. The CDR3 nucleotides read TGTGCCTGGAGTGGGCTAGCAGCTTACAATGAGCAGTTCTTC.